This TCR beta chain was retrieved from a study of T cell repertoires in ileal Crohn's disease. Study-level points and caveats: Sorted CD8 T cells held more high-frequency clones than CD4.

This clone showed up just a few times. Its target is unknown. This is likely a read error, given that the CDR3 carries no conserved phenylalanine or tryptophan at its end. No DNA is shown, since the ends of the CDR3 on it are uncertain; the CDR3 is the one TCRdb lists. Using immunoSEQ multiplex PCR, the repertoire was profiled, and TCRdb retains in-frame clones only, with some absent. The table has about 14,000 clones, about 85% seen once. The length of the CDR3 is 10 amino acids, counting both ends. The germline CDR1 and CDR2 sequences are WNHNN and SYGVQD (reference sequence). The chain employs TRBV10-1 and TRBJ2-7; the table's D call TRBD2 went unverified against the DNA. The source material was ileal tissue. This clonotype was sampled from an adult with Crohn's disease. The CDR3 loop reads CASSEGAVLR.